The 30 T cell receptor beta chains below were found in one sample sequenced in a study of blood T cell repertoires in COVID-19. Some clones are missing from TCRdb's copy, which holds only in-frame ones; the method was immunoSEQ multiplex PCR. Found here are about 240,000 clones, roughly 86% of them singletons; the top ten hold about 2.5%. The sample taken for sequencing was PBMCs or T cells enriched from blood (not recorded which). These receptors all come from a woman under 40 with acute COVID-19.

This clone was observed once. The DNA of the CDR3 is TGCAGCGTTGAAGGCCTACAGGGACCTGGCCCCGACAATGAGCAGTTCTTC. It specifies CSVEGLQGPGPDNEQFF. The chain links TRBV29-1 to TRBJ2-1, with D perhaps matching TRBD1 (6 bases). V gave up 1 base and J gave up 5 bases, with 21 bases separating them. CDR1 SQVTM and CDR2 ANQGSEA come from the germline V gene. This CDR3 has 17 amino acids.

The CDR3 region is CASSLGRDRRTEAFF. The CDR3 bases are TGTGCCAGCAGCTTAGGGAGGGACAGGAGGACTGAAGCTTTCTTT. The gene calls are TRBV7-9 and TRBJ1-1; 8 positions agree with TRBD1. CDR1 and CDR2 from the germline V gene are SEHNR and FQNEAQ (reference sequence). Germline trimming cut 1 base from V and 5 bases from J; bases unmatched to any gene: 6. The CDR3 contains 15 residues.

This clone was counted a single time. The gene calls are TRBV5-1 and TRBJ2-3; TRBD2 might be the D (6 bases). This CDR3 comprises 18 residues. Germline-derived CDR1 and CDR2 are SGHRS and YFSETQ. V gave up 4 bases and J gave up 0 bases, with 21 bases separating them. Here the CDR3 reads CASSRPGSGSPSTDTQYF. Here the CDR3 DNA reads TGCGCCAGCAGCCGGCCCGGGAGCGGTTCCCCTAGCACAGATACGCAGTATTTT. The full variable domain, with the rest looked up from reference TRBV5-1 and TRBJ2-3, is KAGVTQTPRYLIKTRGQQVTLSCSPISGHRSVSWYQQTPGQGLQFLFEYFSETQRNKGNFPGRFSGRQFSNSRSEMNVSTLELGDSALYLCASSRPGSGSPSTDTQYFGPGTRLTVL.

The chain joins TRBV19 to TRBJ2-3; D possibly corresponds to TRBD2 (6 bases). Germline V gene sequence: CDR1 LNHDA, CDR2 SQIVND (reference sequence). CDR3 size: 14 residues. Trimming removed 1 base from V and 2 bases from J, with 7 bases in between. Here the CDR3 DNA reads TGTGCCAGTAGTATAGGGGGGGTCACAGATACGCAGTATTTT. This codes for CASSIGGVTDTQYF.

This clone was observed a single time. V gene TRBV5-1 combines with J gene TRBJ1-5, with TRBD1 matching over 10 bases. The germline CDR1 and CDR2 sequences are SGHRS and YFSETQ. After removal of 0 bases from V and 2 bases from J, the junction contained 2 bases not matched to a gene. CDR3 size: 16 residues. CDR3 bases: TGCGCCAGCAGCTTGGGGGACAGGGGAGGCAATCAGCCCCAGCATTTT. Translation: CASSLGDRGGNQPQHF.

V gene TRBV4-1 combines with J gene TRBJ1-6; tentatively, D is TRBD1 (6 bases). The germline gives CDR1 MGHRA, CDR2 YSYEKL. The CDR3 has 16 residues. Trimming pared 5 bases from V and 7 bases from J, leaving 18 bases between. The CDR3 DNA sequence: TGCGCCAGCAGCACGCCTGTCCGGGACAAAAATTCACCCCTCCACTTT. This sequence encodes CASSTPVRDKNSPLHF.

The genes are TRBV4-1 and TRBJ2-7; D unclear. Between the trimmed V and J ends, which lost 1 base and 0 bases, there was a span of 13 bases. Germline CDR1 is MGHRA and CDR2 is YSYEKL. The CDR3 loop spans 16 amino acids. CDR3 sequence: CASSQGGFISSYEQYF. As DNA, the CDR3 is TGCGCCAGCAGCCAAGGAGGTTTTATCAGCTCCTACGAGCAGTACTTC.

The chain links TRBV2 to TRBJ1-2; perhaps TRBD1 as D (5 bases). V lost 2 bases and J 6 bases, leaving 19 bases between the germline ends. Germline CDR1 SNHLY, CDR2 FYNNEI. This CDR3 is 16 amino acids long. CDR3 region: CASSEFPGREGDGYTF. The CDR3 DNA reads TGTGCCAGCAGTGAATTCCCGGGTAGGGAAGGGGATGGCTACACCTTC. The whole variable domain, remainder taken from reference TRBV2 and TRBJ1-2, is EPEVTQTPSHQVTQMGQEVILRCVPISNHLYFYWYRQILGQKVEFLVSFYNNEISEKSEIFDDQFSVERPDGSNFTLKIRSTKLEDSAMYFCASSEFPGREGDGYTFGSGTRLTVV.

The V gene is TRBV30, the J gene TRBJ1-2; 7 bases match TRBD1. V was clipped by 5 bases and J by 3 bases; unmatched bases: 15. Germline V gene lookup returns CDR1 GTSNPN and CDR2 SVGIG (reference sequence). The CDR3 consists of 16 residues. The CDR3 spells CAWVKERGRRDYGYTF. CDR3 nucleotides: TGTGCCTGGGTAAAAGAAAGGGGGCGGCGCGACTATGGCTACACCTTC.

CDR3 sequence reads: CASGSGISETEAFF. As DNA, the CDR3 is TGTGCCAGCGGATCCGGGATCTCGGAAACTGAAGCTTTCTTT. The chain links TRBV18 to TRBJ1-1; D uncertain. Trimming shortened V by 8 bases and J by 5 bases, and 18 bases separated the two germline ends. The CDR3 sequence is 14 residues long. Germline CDR1 and CDR2: KGHSH and LQKENI.

The chain joins TRBV27 to TRBJ1-1, with TRBD1 as a possible D gene (6 bases). Trimming shortened V by 6 bases and J by 4 bases, and 15 bases separated the two germline ends. Germline CDR1 MNHEY, CDR2 SMNVEV (reference sequence). The CDR3 totals 14 residues. CDR3 nucleotides: TGTGCCAGCAGCCTAGGGGGGGCTAGCACTGAAGCTTTCTTT. It codes for CASSLGGASTEAFF.

The chain couples TRBV18 to TRBJ1-4; TRBD1 matches 9 bases. V lost 2 bases to trimming and J lost 5 bases; unmatched junction nucleotides: 3. Looked up from germline, CDR1 is KGHSH and CDR2 is LQKENI. CDR3 length equals 15 residues. The CDR3 sequence: CASSPRQGVNEKLFF. The CDR3 DNA sequence: TGTGCCAGCTCACCAAGACAGGGGGTAAATGAAAAACTGTTTTTT.

This chain connects TRBV2 to TRBJ2-1; D perhaps matches TRBD1 (6 bases). CDR1 SNHLY and CDR2 FYNNEI come from the germline V gene. The V end was cut by 8 bases, the J end by 0 bases, with 17 bases between. The CDR3 has 16 amino acids. The CDR3 bases are TGTGCCAGCGTCGGACAGCAGTTCTCCTCCTACAATGAGCAGTTCTTC. Translating gives CASVGQQFSSYNEQFF.

The chain joins TRBV6-5 to TRBJ1-1; tentative D call: TRBD1 (5 bases). V lost 3 bases to trimming and J lost 1 base, with 9 bases between them. The germline V gene has CDR1 MNHEY and CDR2 SVGAGI. The CDR3 is 14 residues long. CDR3 coding DNA: TGTGCCAGCAGTTATTCGGACAAGAACACTGAAGCTTTCTTT. Its translation is CASSYSDKNTEAFF.

The chain carries TRBV3-1 (or the pseudogene TRBV3-2) and TRBJ1-4, with D uncertain. CDR1 and CDR2 from the germline V gene are LGHDT and YNNKEL (reference sequence). With 0 bases removed from V and 8 bases from J, the gap between germline ends came to 7 bases. The CDR3 totals 13 residues. This chain's CDR3 is CASSQDLREKLFF. In DNA form, the CDR3 reads TGTGCCAGCAGCCAAGATTTGCGGGAAAAACTGTTTTTT.

The chain employs TRBV6-2 or TRBV6-3 and TRBJ2-2; 10 bases are a match to TRBD2. CDR3 length equals 15 residues. J was trimmed by 5 bases and V by 2 bases; bases with no gene match: 2. Germline assignment: CDR1 MNHEY and CDR2 SVGEGT. In DNA, the CDR3 is TGTGCCAGCAGTTACCGAGCGGGGGGGACCGGGGAGCTGTTTTTT. Amino acid sequence: CASSYRAGGTGELFF.

The chain carries TRBV7-9 and TRBJ1-2; 7 positions agree with TRBD1. The V gene's germline CDR1 is SEHNR and CDR2 FQNEAQ (reference sequence). CDR3 length: 16 amino acids. With 3 bases clipped from V and 4 bases from J, the junction kept 11 bases outside the gene matches. CDR3 DNA: TGTGCCAGCAGCTTTTCCCGACAGGGCCTCCTCTATGGCTACACCTTC. It is translated as CASSFSRQGLLYGYTF.

The chain uses TRBV7-6 and TRBJ2-2, with 11 bases matching TRBD1. Germline CDR1 reads SGHVS; CDR2 reads FNYEAQ. J lost 7 bases, V lost 4 bases, and 14 bases had no gene match. The CDR3 loop spans 18 amino acids. CDR3 nucleotide sequence: TGTGCCAGCAGCTCGAATCCGGGACAGGGGGACGGTGGCGGGGAGCTGTTTTTT. This sequence encodes CASSSNPGQGDGGGELFF.

This CDR3 reads CASSPGTGGATNEKLFF. The CDR3 DNA reads TGCGCCAGCAGCCCCGGGACAGGGGGCGCAACTAATGAAAAACTGTTTTTT. This chain links TRBV5-1 with TRBJ1-4; 12 bases match TRBD1. Germline loops: CDR1 SGHRS, CDR2 YFSETQ. This CDR3 comprises 17 residues. Losses at the gene ends were 4 bases for V and 0 bases for J; bases not matched to a gene: 4.

The V gene is TRBV19, the J gene TRBJ2-3; D is ambiguous. V gave up 5 bases and J gave up 1 base, with 7 bases separating them. The CDR3 is made up of 13 amino acids. Germline assignment: CDR1 LNHDA and CDR2 SQIVND (reference sequence). The CDR3 DNA reads as TGTGCCAGTAGTCCACACGGCACAGATACGCAGTATTTT. Its translation is CASSPHGTDTQYF.

J is TRBJ1-2 and V is TRBV5-6; D is unclear. Trimming stripped 0 bases from V and 5 bases from J, with 5 bases between. The CDR3 has 12 amino acids. Germline V gene sequence: CDR1 SGHDT, CDR2 YYEEEE. Here the CDR3 DNA reads TGTGCCAGCAGCTTGGATGAGTATGGCTACACCTTC. This sequence encodes CASSLDEYGYTF.

V is TRBV7-9 and J is TRBJ1-1; D is ambiguous. V was trimmed by 5 bases and J by 4 bases, leaving 17 bases between them. Per the germline V gene, CDR1 is SEHNR and CDR2 is FQNEAQ (reference sequence). The CDR3 has 15 residues. This CDR3 reads CASSPRQAGLTEAFF. DNA for the CDR3: TGTGCCAGCAGCCCCCGGCAGGCGGGCCTCACTGAAGCTTTCTTT. Complete variable domain (other parts from reference TRBV7-9 and TRBJ1-1): DTGVSQNPRHKITKRGQNVTFRCDPISEHNRLYWYRQTLGQGPEFLTYFQNEAQLEKSRLLSDRFSAERPKGSFSTLEIQRTEQGDSAMYLCASSPRQAGLTEAFFGQGTRLTVV.

This clone was recorded only once. The CDR3 spells CASSQFRDRETKNIQYF. CDR3 DNA: TGCGCCAGCAGCCAATTCCGGGACAGGGAAACCAAAAACATTCAGTACTTC. The chain has TRBV4-1 and TRBJ2-4; 9 bases align to TRBD1. The CDR3 sequence is 17 residues long. Losses at the gene ends were 2 bases for V and 2 bases for J; bases not matched to a gene: 7. Germline loops: CDR1 MGHRA, CDR2 YSYEKL.

The CDR3 DNA is TGTGCCAGTAGTACTACAGGCTACACTGAAGCTTTCTTT. Its protein is CASSTTGYTEAFF. The chain combines TRBV19 with TRBJ1-1; TRBD1 might be the D (5 bases). Deletions cut 4 bases from V and 3 bases from J, with 9 bases between. CDR1 is LNHDA, CDR2 SQIVND, per germline (reference sequence). The length of the CDR3 is 13 residues.

The J gene is TRBJ1-2, the V gene TRBV4-1; the D gene is possibly TRBD1 (6 bases). Trimming stripped 3 bases from V and 0 bases from J, with 11 bases between. The CDR3 consists of 15 residues. In germline, CDR1 is MGHRA, CDR2 YSYEKL. The CDR3, as DNA: TGCGCCAGCAGCCAGTGGACAGCCGCTAACTATGGCTACACCTTC. Protein: CASSQWTAANYGYTF.

The J gene is TRBJ1-3, the V gene TRBV5-1; TRBD1 might be the D (6 bases). V lost 4 bases and J 5 bases, leaving 10 bases between the germline ends. Germline CDR1 reads SGHRS; CDR2 reads YFSETQ. The CDR3 is 13 residues long. The CDR3 loop reads CASSMDSRNTIYF. In DNA form, the CDR3 reads TGCGCCAGCAGCATGGACAGTAGAAACACCATATATTTT.

The chain uses TRBV18 and TRBJ1-1; D possibly corresponds to TRBD1 (5 bases). Germline assignment: CDR1 KGHSH and CDR2 LQKENI. Trimming left V 8 bases short and J 7 bases short, with 11 bases between. The CDR3 is 11 amino acids. Here the CDR3 reads CASARTGEAFF. The CDR3 region has the DNA TGTGCCAGCGCCCGAACAGGTGAAGCTTTCTTT.

The sample holds a few counts of this clone. The chain couples TRBV21-1 to TRBJ1-2; the DNA was not compared with TRBD1, the D call given in the table. TRBV21-1 is a pseudogene. CDR3 size: 12 residues. Here the CDR3 reads CASSDRLNGYTF. The CDR3 DNA reads as TGTGCCAGCAGCGACAGGCTTAATGGCTACACCTTC.

The chain is built from TRBV4-3 and TRBJ1-4; maybe TRBD1 (5 bases). Trimming stripped 0 bases from V and 4 bases from J, with 15 bases between. The CDR3 consists of 17 residues. The V gene's germline CDR1 is LGHNA and CDR2 YSLEER. The CDR3 DNA follows: TGCGCCAGCAGCCAAGATAACTCACGGGGGGATAATGAAAAACTGTTTTTT. Its protein product is CASSQDNSRGDNEKLFF.

The chain has TRBV4-1 and TRBJ1-1; D call uncertain. V lost 4 bases and J lost 2, with 11 bases in between. This CDR3 is built from 14 residues. Germline V lookup: CDR1 MGHRA, CDR2 YSYEKL. The CDR3: CASSPNLGNTEAFF. In DNA, the CDR3 is TGCGCCAGCAGCCCTAACCTTGGTAACACTGAAGCTTTCTTT.